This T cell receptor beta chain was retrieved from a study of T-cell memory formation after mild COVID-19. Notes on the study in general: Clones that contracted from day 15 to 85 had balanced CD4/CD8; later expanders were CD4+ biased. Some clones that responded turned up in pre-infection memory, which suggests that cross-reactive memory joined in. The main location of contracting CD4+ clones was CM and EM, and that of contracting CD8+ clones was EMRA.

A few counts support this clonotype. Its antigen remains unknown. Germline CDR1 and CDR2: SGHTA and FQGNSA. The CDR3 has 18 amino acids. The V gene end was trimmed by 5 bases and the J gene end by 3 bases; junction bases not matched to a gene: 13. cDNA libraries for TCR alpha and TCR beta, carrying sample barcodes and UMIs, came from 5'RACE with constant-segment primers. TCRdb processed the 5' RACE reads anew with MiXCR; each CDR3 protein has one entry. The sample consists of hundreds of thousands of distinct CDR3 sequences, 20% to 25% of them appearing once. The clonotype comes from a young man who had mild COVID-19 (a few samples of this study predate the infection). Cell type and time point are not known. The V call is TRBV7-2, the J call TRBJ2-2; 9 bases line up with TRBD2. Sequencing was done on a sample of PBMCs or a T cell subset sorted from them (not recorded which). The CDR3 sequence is CASSLRGFAGGYTGELFF. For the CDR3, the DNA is TGTGCCAGCAGCCTCCGCGGGTTCGCGGGGGGGTACACCGGGGAGCTGTTTTTT.